The clone carrying this T cell receptor beta chain was counted between two and nine times. Its cognate antigen is unknown. The isolated RNA, all of it, was reverse transcribed, so expressed TCRB transcripts were what got sequenced. The table came from immunoSEQ multiplex PCR; TCRdb's copy has only in-frame clones and leaves some out. The sample contains more than 250,000 clones, roughly 24% of which appear only once. These data come from a study of beta chain features in type 1 diabetes. The study, taken as a whole, reports: In these data, an HLA type influence on TCRB rearrangement remained unresolved. There was a moderate but significant shortening of TCRB CDR3s in all four CD4+ subsets of Type 1 diabetes patients.

The germline V gene has CDR1 SGHTA and CDR2 FQGNSA. The CDR3 extends over 14 amino acids. After removal of 5 bases from V and 4 bases from J, the junction contained 5 bases not matched to a gene. The rearrangement uses TRBV7-2 and TRBJ1-5, with TRBD1 identical over 7 bases. The source is a woman younger than 45 with type 1 diabetes. Sequenced: naive CD4+ T cells from blood. DNA of the CDR3: TGTGCCAGCAGCCGGACAGGATCTAATCAGCCCCAGCATTTT. It translates to CASSRTGSNQPQHF. The complete variable domain, with remaining parts taken from reference TRBV7-2 and TRBJ1-5, reads GAGVSQSPSNKVTEKGKDVELRCDPISGHTALYWYRQSLGQGLEFLIYFQGNSAPDKSGLPSDRFSAERTGGSVSTLTIQRTQQEDSAVYLCASSRTGSNQPQHFGDGTRLSIL.